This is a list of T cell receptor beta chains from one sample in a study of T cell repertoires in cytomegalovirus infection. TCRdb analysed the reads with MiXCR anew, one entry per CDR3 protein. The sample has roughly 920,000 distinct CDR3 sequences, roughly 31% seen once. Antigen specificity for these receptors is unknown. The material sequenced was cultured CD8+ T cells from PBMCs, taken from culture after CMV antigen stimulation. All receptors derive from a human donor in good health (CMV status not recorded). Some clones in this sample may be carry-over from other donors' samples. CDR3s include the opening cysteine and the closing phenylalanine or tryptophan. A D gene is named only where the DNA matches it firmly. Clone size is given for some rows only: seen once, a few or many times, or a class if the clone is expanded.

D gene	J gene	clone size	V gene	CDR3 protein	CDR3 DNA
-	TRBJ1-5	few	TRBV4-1	CASSWGMGNQPQHF	TGCGCCAGCAGTTGGGGAATGGGCAATCAGCCCCAGCATTTT
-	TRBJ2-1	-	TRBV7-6	CASSSVDPRGQFF	TGTGCCAGCAGCTCCGTGGACCCCAGGGGGCAGTTCTTC
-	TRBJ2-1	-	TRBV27	CASKLGLFQGDEQFF	TGTGCCAGCAAACTGGGACTTTTTCAGGGGGATGAGCAGTTCTTC
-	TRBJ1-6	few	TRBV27	CASSPPGPGPYSPLHF	TGTGCCAGCAGTCCCCCCGGTCCTGGCCCATATTCACCCCTCCACTTT
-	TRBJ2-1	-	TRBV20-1	CSARDRWGANEQFF	TGCAGTGCTAGAGATCGCTGGGGGGCCAATGAGCAGTTCTTC
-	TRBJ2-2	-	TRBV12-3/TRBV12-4	CASTRGGELFF	TGTGCCAGCACCCGGGGCGGGGAGCTGTTTTTT
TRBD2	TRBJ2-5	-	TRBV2	CASSAAGTSDQETQYF	TGTGCCAGCAGTGCTGCCGGGACTAGCGACCAAGAGACCCAGTACTTC
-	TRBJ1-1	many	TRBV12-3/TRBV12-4	CASTGAITEAFF	TGTGCCAGCACAGGGGCAATCACTGAAGCTTTCTTT
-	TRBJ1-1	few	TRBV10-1	CASSESRRNTEAFF	TGCGCCAGCAGTGAGTCCAGAAGGAACACTGAAGCTTTCTTT
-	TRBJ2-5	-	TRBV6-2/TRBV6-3	CASRVGQTQYF	TGTGCCAGCAGGGTTGGCCAGACCCAGTACTTC
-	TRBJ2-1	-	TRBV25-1	CASSVRFGGDNEQFF	TGTGCCAGCAGTGTTCGGTTTGGCGGTGATAATGAGCAGTTCTTC
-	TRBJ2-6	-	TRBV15	CATRGTGANVLTF	TGTGCCACCCGCGGGACTGGGGCCAACGTCCTGACTTTC
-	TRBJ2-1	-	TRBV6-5	CASSSLDWEQFF	TGTGCCAGCAGTTCCCTGGACTGGGAGCAGTTCTTC
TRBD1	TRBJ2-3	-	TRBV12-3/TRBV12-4	CAISLTGSTDTQYF	TGTGCCATCAGTTTGACAGGGTCCACAGATACGCAGTATTTT
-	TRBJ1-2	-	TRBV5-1	CASTPSGVGYTF	TGCGCCAGCACCCCGTCTGGGGTCGGCTACACCTTC
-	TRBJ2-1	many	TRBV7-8	CASSLGGPGAAEQFF	TGTGCCAGCAGCTTAGGTGGCCCGGGGGCCGCTGAGCAGTTCTTC
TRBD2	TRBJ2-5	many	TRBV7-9	CASSFRTSGKETQYF	TGTGCCAGCAGCTTCCGGACTAGCGGGAAAGAGACCCAGTACTTC
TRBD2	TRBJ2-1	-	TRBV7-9	CASTSAGASREQFF	TGTGCCAGCACCTCAGCGGGAGCCTCTCGTGAGCAGTTCTTC
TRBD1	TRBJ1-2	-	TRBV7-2	CASSLGGGEYSYTF	TGTGCCAGCAGCTTAGGAGGGGGCGAATATAGCTACACCTTC
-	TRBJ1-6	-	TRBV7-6	CASSHLGKNSPLHF	TGTGCCAGCAGCCACCTAGGCAAGAATTCACCCCTCCACTTT
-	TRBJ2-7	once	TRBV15	CATSRDLTVPYEQYF	TGTGCCACCAGCAGAGATCTGACAGTACCCTACGAGCAGTACTTC
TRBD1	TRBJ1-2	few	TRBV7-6	CASSLDMSGTGIDGNYGYTF	TGTGCCAGCAGCTTAGACATGAGCGGGACAGGGATCGATGGAAACTATGGCTACACCTTC
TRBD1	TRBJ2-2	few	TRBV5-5	CASILGQGRTGELFF	TGTGCCAGCATCCTCGGACAGGGTCGAACCGGGGAGCTGTTTTTT
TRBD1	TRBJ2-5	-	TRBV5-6	CASSYTGQGETQYF	TGTGCCAGCAGCTACACGGGACAGGGGGAGACCCAGTACTTC
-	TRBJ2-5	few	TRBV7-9	CASTSLGAGVVPGTQYF	TGTGCCAGCACCTCCTTAGGGGCAGGGGTAGTCCCCGGGACCCAGTACTTC
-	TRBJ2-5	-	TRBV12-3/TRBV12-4	CASSSGIVPETQYF	TGTGCCAGCAGTTCGGGGATAGTACCAGAGACCCAGTACTTC
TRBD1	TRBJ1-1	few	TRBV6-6	CASSYLQGPTEAFF	TGTGCCAGCAGTTACTTACAGGGGCCCACTGAAGCTTTCTTT
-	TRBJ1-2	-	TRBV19	CASSSRRGFGGYTF	TGTGCCAGTAGTAGCCGAAGGGGGTTTGGCGGCTACACCTTC